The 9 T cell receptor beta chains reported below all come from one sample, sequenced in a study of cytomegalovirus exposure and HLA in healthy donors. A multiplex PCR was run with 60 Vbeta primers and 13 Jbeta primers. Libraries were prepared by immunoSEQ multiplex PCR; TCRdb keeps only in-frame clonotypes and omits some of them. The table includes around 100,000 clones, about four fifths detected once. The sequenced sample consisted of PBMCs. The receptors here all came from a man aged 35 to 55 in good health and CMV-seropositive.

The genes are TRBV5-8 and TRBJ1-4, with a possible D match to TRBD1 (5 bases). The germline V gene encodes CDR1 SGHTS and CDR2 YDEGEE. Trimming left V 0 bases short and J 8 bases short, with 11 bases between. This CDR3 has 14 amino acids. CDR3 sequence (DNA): TGTGCCAGCAGCTTGGAAGGGGTTATAGAAAAACTGTTTTTT. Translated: CASSLEGVIEKLFF.

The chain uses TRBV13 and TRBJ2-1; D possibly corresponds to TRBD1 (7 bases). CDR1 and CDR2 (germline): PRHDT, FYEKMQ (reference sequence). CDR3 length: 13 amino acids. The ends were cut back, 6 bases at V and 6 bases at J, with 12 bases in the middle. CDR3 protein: CASRNQGGNEQFF. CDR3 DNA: TGTGCCAGCAGAAATCAGGGGGGCAATGAGCAGTTCTTC.

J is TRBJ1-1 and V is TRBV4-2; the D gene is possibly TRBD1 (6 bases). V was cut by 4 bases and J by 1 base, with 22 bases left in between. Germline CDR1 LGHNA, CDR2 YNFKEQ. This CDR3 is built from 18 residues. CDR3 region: CASSPKRAGDSPNTEAFF. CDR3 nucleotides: TGTGCCAGCAGCCCCAAGAGGGCAGGGGATTCCCCGAACACTGAAGCTTTCTTT.

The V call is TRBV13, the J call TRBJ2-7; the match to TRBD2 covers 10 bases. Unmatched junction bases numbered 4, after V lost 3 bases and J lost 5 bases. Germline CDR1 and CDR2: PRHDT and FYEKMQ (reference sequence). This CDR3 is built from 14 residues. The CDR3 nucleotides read TGTGCCAGCAGCTTTAGCGGGAGGAACCACGAGCAGTACTTC. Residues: CASSFSGRNHEQYF.

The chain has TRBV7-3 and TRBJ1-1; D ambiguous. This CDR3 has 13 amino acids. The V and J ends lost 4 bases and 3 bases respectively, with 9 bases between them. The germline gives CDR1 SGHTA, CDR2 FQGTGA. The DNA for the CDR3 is TGTGCCAGCAGCTCGGGGTTGGACACTGAAGCTTTCTTT. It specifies CASSSGLDTEAFF.

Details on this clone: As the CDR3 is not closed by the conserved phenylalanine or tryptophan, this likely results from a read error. CDR3 protein: CASSQDRSGRLAEQYL. In nucleotides, the CDR3 is TGCGCCAGCAGCCAAGATCGGAGCGGGAGATTGGCCGAGCAGTACCTC. J is TRBJ2-7 and V is TRBV4-1, with 8 bases identical to TRBD2. CDR1 and CDR2 from the germline V gene are MGHRA and YSYEKL. The CDR3 runs 16 residues. J lost 6 bases, V lost 0 bases, and 10 bases had no gene match.

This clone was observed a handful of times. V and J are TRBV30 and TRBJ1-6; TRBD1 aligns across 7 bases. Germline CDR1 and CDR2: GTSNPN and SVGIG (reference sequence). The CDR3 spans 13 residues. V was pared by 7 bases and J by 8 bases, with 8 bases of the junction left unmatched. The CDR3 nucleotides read TGTGCCTTAGGACAGGTTTTTGATTCACCCCTCCACTTT. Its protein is CALGQVFDSPLHF.

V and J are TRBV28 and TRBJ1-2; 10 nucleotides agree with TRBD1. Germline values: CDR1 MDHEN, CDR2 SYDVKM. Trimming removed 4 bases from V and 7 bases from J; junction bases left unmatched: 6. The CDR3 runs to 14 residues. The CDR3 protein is CASSWEGTGAGYTF. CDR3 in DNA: TGTGCCAGCAGTTGGGAAGGGACAGGGGCTGGCTACACCTTC.

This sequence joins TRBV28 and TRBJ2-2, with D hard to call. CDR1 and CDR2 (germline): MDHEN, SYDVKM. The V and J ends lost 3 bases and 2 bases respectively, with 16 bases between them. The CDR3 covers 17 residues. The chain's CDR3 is CASSFNRWLENTGELFF. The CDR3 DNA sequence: TGTGCCAGCAGTTTCAACAGATGGCTGGAAAACACCGGGGAGCTGTTTTTT.